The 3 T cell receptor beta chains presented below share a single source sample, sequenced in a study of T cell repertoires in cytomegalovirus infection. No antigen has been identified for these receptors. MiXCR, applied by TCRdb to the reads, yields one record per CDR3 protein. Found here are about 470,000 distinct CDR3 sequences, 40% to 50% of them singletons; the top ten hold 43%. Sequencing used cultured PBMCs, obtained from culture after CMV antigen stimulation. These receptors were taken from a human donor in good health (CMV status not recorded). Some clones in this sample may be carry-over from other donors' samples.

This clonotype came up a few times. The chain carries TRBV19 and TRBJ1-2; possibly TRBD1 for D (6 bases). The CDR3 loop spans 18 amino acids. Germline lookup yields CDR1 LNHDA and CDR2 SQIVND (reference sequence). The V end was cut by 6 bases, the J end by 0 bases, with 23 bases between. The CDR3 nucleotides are TGTGCCAGTAGGTCCCCTTCCCCACAGGGTCGATCTAACTATGGCTACACCTTC. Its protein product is CASRSPSPQGRSNYGYTF.

The CDR3 region has the DNA TGTGCCAGCAGCCCACCGACCCCATACAATGAGCAGTTCTTC. This codes for CASSPPTPYNEQFF. The rearrangement links TRBV11-3 to TRBJ2-1; D remains ambiguous. Germline-derived CDR1 and CDR2 are SGHNT and YENEEA. This CDR3 has 14 amino acids. Deletions cut 5 bases from V and 4 bases from J, with 12 bases between.

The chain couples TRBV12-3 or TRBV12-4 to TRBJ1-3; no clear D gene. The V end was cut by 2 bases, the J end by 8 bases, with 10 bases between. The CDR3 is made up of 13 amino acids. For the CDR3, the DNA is TGTGCCAGCAGTTTACTCGGGTCAGACACCATATATTTT. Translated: CASSLLGSDTIYF.